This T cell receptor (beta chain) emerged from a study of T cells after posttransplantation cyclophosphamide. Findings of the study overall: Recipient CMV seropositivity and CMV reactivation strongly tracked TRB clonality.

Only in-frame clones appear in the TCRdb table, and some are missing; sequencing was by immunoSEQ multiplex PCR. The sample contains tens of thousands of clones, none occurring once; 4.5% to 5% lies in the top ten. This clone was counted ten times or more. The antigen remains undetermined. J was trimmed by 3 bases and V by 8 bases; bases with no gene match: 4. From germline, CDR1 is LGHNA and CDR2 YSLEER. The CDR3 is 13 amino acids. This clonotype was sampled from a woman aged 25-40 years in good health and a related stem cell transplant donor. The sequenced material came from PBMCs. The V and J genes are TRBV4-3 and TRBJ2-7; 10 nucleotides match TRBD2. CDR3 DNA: TGCGCCAGCCCAGCGGGGGGGTGCTACGAGCAGTACTTC. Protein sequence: CASPAGGCYEQYF.